These T cell receptor beta chains were read from a single sample in a study of radiotherapy plus CTLA-4 blockade in lung cancer. The protocol was immunoSEQ multiplex PCR, while the TCRdb copy is restricted to in-frame clones and leaves out a portion. Of 45,000 to 55,000 clones in the sample, 79% were seen once. The source material was peripheral blood, sampled from a patient treated with radiotherapy plus ipilimumab. These receptors were collected from a human donor with non-small cell lung cancer who had a partial response to radiotherapy plus ipilimumab. Each CDR3 is given with its conserved first and last residue. Fields, in order: clone size, V gene, D gene, J gene, CDR3 protein, CDR3 DNA. A D gene is named only where the DNA matches it firmly. Part of the rows lack a size; the others show once, few, many or a class for expanded clones.

few,TRBV5-6,TRBD1,TRBJ2-7,CASSSTGPYEQYF,TGTGCCAGCAGCTCGACAGGGCCCTACGAGCAGTACTTC
-,TRBV5-1,TRBD2,TRBJ2-1,CASSLGGLAGGGQFF,TGCGCCAGCAGCTTGGGGGGACTAGCGGGGGGCGGGCAGTTCTTC
once,TRBV29-1,TRBD1,TRBJ2-7,CSGGQGVAEQYF,TGCAGCGGTGGACAGGGGGTAGCGGAGCAGTACTTC
-,TRBV5-4,TRBD1,TRBJ2-1,CASSSTDRGNEQFF,TGTGCCAGCAGCTCGACGGACAGGGGGAACGAGCAGTTCTTC
-,TRBV20-1,-,TRBJ2-5,CSATASETQYF,TGCAGTGCTACCGCGTCTGAGACCCAGTACTTC
once,TRBV18,-,TRBJ2-7,CASSPDSSYEQYF,TGTGCCAGCTCGCCTGACAGCTCCTACGAGCAGTACTTC
few,TRBV2,-,TRBJ2-7,CASSTRAVIYEQYF,TGTGCCAGCAGTACCAGGGCGGTAATCTACGAGCAGTACTTC
-,TRBV5-6,TRBD1,TRBJ1-6,CASSLYGQGALSYNSPLHF,TGTGCCAGCAGCTTGTATGGACAGGGGGCTCTGTCCTATAATTCACCCCTCCACTTT
-,TRBV19,-,TRBJ1-4,CASSTNRDGNEKLFF,TGTGCCAGTAGTACCAACAGGGATGGTAATGAAAAACTGTTTTTT
-,TRBV5-1,-,TRBJ1-6,CASSLFSVAESPLHF,TGCGCCAGCAGCTTGTTTTCGGTTGCCGAATCACCCCTCCACTTT
-,TRBV9,-,TRBJ1-1,CASSVVPGKYTEAFF,TGTGCCAGCAGCGTAGTTCCAGGGAAGTACACTGAAGCTTTCTTT
-,TRBV5-1,TRBD1,TRBJ1-6,CASSQTGSPLRNSPLHF,TGCGCCAGCAGCCAGACAGGGAGTCCTCTGAGGAATTCACCCCTCCACTTT
-,TRBV5-5,TRBD1,TRBJ2-7,CASSRTTGGGYEQYF,TGTGCCAGCAGCCGCACGACAGGGGGCGGGTACGAGCAGTACTTC
-,TRBV7-8,TRBD1,TRBJ2-7,CASSLGAGQGAYEQYF,TGTGCCAGCAGCTTAGGGGCGGGACAGGGGGCCTACGAGCAGTACTTC
-,TRBV4-1,TRBD2,TRBJ2-2,CASSQGLAGGWGAGELFF,TGCGCCAGCAGCCAAGGGCTAGCGGGGGGTTGGGGGGCCGGGGAGCTGTTTTTT
-,TRBV29-1,-,TRBJ2-7,CSVVLGREQYF,TGCAGCGTTGTGTTGGGGAGAGAGCAGTACTTC
-,TRBV7-3,TRBD1,TRBJ1-4,CASSRDRGGEKLFF,TGTGCCAGCAGCCGGGACAGGGGAGGAGAAAAACTGTTTTTT